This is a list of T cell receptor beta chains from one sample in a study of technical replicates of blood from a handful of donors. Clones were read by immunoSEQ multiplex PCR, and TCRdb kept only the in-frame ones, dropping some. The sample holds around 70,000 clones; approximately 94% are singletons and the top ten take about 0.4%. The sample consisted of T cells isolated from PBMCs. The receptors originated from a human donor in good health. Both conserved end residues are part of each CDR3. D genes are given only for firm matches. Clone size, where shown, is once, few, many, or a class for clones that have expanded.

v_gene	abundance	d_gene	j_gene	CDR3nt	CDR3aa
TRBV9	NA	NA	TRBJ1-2	TGTGCCAGCAGCGTATATAGGACGGGGGTTGGGGGCTACACCTTC	CASSVYRTGVGGYTF
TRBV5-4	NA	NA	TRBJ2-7	TGTGCCAGCAGCTGGAGTGAATCCTACGAGCAGTACTTC	CASSWSESYEQYF
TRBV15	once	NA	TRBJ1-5	TGTGCCATCCGGGACTCAGGGAGCAATCAGCCCCAGCATTTT	CAIRDSGSNQPQHF
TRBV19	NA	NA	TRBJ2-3	TGTGCCAGTAGCGGGAGTTGGGAAGATACGCAGTATTTT	CASSGSWEDTQYF
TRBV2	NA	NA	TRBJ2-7	TGTGCCAGCAGTGTCGGAGGGATGACTTACGAGCAGTACTTC	CASSVGGMTYEQYF
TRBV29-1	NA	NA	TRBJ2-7	TGCAGCGTCAGGGGAACTTCCTACGAGCAGTACTTC	CSVRGTSYEQYF
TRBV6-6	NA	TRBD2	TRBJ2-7	TGTGCCAGCAGCTCACTAGCGGGAAGCTCCTACGAGCAGTACTTC	CASSSLAGSSYEQYF
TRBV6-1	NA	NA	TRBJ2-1	TGTGCCAGCAGTGAAGCGGGGGGTGAGCAGTTCTTC	CASSEAGGEQFF
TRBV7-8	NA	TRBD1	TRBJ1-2	TGTGCCAGCAGCTTACAGGGGGTCGACTATGGCTACACCTTC	CASSLQGVDYGYTF
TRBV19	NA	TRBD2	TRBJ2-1	TGTGCCAGTAGTATAGGACTAGCGGGAGTTGGAGAGCAGTTCTTC	CASSIGLAGVGEQFF
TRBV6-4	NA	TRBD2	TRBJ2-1	TGTGCCAGCAGTATTCTAGCGGGAGCCTACAATGAGCAGTTCTTC	CASSILAGAYNEQFF
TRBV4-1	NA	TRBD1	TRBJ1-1	TGCGCCAGCAGCCAAGGATTTACAGGGGCGCAGAACACTGAAGCTTTCTTT	CASSQGFTGAQNTEAFF
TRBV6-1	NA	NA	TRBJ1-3	TGTGCCAGCACCCTTATAGCTGGAAACACCATATATTTT	CASTLIAGNTIYF
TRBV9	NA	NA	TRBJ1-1	TGTGCCAGCAGCATATTGGGGGGGATGGCTGGGACTGAAGCTTTCTTT	CASSILGGMAGTEAFF
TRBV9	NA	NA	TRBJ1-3	TGTGCCAGCATGGGCTCGGGAAACACCATATATTTT	CASMGSGNTIYF
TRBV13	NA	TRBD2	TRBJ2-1	TGTGCCCAATCTGGGGAGGGCGAGAATGAGCAGTTCTTC	CAQSGEGENEQFF
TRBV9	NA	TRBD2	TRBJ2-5	TGTGCCAGCAGCGTAGCTACTAGCGGGAGGCTGACTATGGAGACCCAGTACTTC	CASSVATSGRLTMETQYF
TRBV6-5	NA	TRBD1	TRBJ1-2	TGTGCCACCCACCCGGCAGGGGGCATCTATGGCTACACCTTC	CATHPAGGIYGYTF
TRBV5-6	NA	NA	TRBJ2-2	TGTGCCAGCAGCTTGGGACAGAGCACCGGGGAGCTGTTTTTT	CASSLGQSTGELFF
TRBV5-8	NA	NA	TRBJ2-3	TGTGCCAGCTATATTCGGGGCACAGATACGCAGTATTTT	CASYIRGTDTQYF